This is a list of T cell receptor beta chains from one sample in a study of post-analysis software for immune sequencing data. One entry per CDR3 protein results from TCRdb running MiXCR on the PCR reads. The table includes some 700,000 distinct CDR3 sequences, approximately 60% detected once. Material: blood. The receptors come from a girl aged 2 to 10 with multiple sclerosis. Each CDR3 is given with its conserved first and last residue. A D gene is named only where the DNA matches it firmly.

d_call	v_call	j_call	cdr3_aa
NA	TRBV20-1	TRBJ2-5	CSATLRAGETQYF
TRBD1	TRBV30	TRBJ2-6	CAWVKGAQWANVLTF
NA	TRBV7-2	NA	CASSQGRSYEQYF
NA	TRBV2	TRBJ1-1	CASKNTEAFF
NA	TRBV20-1	TRBJ1-2	CSSQWSNGYTF
TRBD1	TRBV4-1	TRBJ2-5	CASSLGTDRTQETQYF
NA	TRBV7-9	NA	CASSSRLLLETQYF
TRBD1	TRBV2	TRBJ1-2	CASAGQGENGYTF
TRBD2	TRBV5-1	TRBJ2-1	CASSLVLAGGRNEQFF
NA	TRBV12-3/TRBV12-4	TRBJ1-2	CASSFSRDRYTF
TRBD1	TRBV20-1	TRBJ1-2	CRADRAENYGYTF
NA	TRBV29-1	TRBJ2-1	CSVESQARNEQFF
NA	TRBV21-1	TRBJ2-5	CASSTWETSFGQYF
TRBD2	TRBV20-1	TRBJ2-7	CSAIRRTSGDSYEQYF
TRBD2	TRBV2	TRBJ2-5	CASRRGGERETQYF
NA	TRBV12-3/TRBV12-4	TRBJ1-5	CASSLGGRGPQPQHF
TRBD1	TRBV7-6	TRBJ1-1	CASSLGTGEGGEAFF
TRBD2	TRBV25-1	TRBJ2-1	CASSAGTSGSSYNEQFF
NA	TRBV29-1	TRBJ2-6	CSATLGATSSGANVLTF
NA	TRBV6-5	TRBJ2-5	CASSYSPGGETQYF
NA	TRBV2	TRBJ2-3	CASSPQGFGTDTQYF
NA	TRBV5-1	TRBJ2-4	CASSPGTENIQYF
TRBD1	TRBV29-1	TRBJ2-7	CSVEARGLTPSSYEQYF
NA	TRBV7-9	TRBJ2-1	CASSLGQGIDNEQFF
TRBD2	TRBV15	TRBJ2-1	CATSLRGSGSSEQFF